These T cell receptor beta chains were read from a single sample in a study of blood T cell repertoires in COVID-19. Using immunoSEQ multiplex PCR, the repertoire was profiled, and TCRdb retains in-frame clones only, with some absent. The top ten clones hold approximately 10% of a sample with tens of thousands of clones, more than 80% of them seen once. The source material was peripheral blood. All receptors come from a human donor in a cohort sampled during active COVID-19. Each CDR3 is given with its conserved first and last residue. Fields, in order: J gene, V gene, clone size, D gene, CDR3 DNA, CDR3 protein. D genes are given only for firm matches. Clone size is stated in some rows and not others, as once, few, many or a class when expanded.

j_call: TRBJ1-6
v_call: TRBV5-1
clone_size: .
d_call: .
cdr3_nt: TGCGCCAGCAGCTTGGAAGGGGGGGCAAATAATTCACCCCTCCACTTT
cdr3_aa: CASSLEGGANNSPLHF

j_call: TRBJ1-5
v_call: TRBV18
clone_size: .
d_call: .
cdr3_nt: TGTGCCAGCTCAACAGAAAGGGAGAACAATCAGCCCCAGCATTTT
cdr3_aa: CASSTERENNQPQHF

j_call: TRBJ2-7
v_call: TRBV28
clone_size: .
d_call: TRBD2
cdr3_nt: TGTGCCAGCAGTTCAAGGACTAGCGGGTCCGACTTC
cdr3_aa: CASSSRTSGSDF

j_call: TRBJ2-1
v_call: TRBV11-2
clone_size: few
d_call: .
cdr3_nt: TGTGCCAGCAGCTTGACTGGAGCCCCCGACGCCTACAATGAGCAGTTCTTC
cdr3_aa: CASSLTGAPDAYNEQFF

j_call: TRBJ1-5
v_call: TRBV5-1
clone_size: .
d_call: TRBD1
cdr3_nt: TGCGCCAGCAGCTTCTCAGGGGGAGGACAGCCCCAGCATTTT
cdr3_aa: CASSFSGGGQPQHF

j_call: TRBJ2-7
v_call: TRBV7-2
clone_size: once
d_call: .
cdr3_nt: TGTGCCAGCAGTTTCGGACAGTACGAGCAGTACTTC
cdr3_aa: CASSFGQYEQYF

j_call: TRBJ1-3
v_call: TRBV30
clone_size: .
d_call: TRBD1
cdr3_nt: TGTGCCTGGGGACAGGGTGTCGACACCATATATTTT
cdr3_aa: CAWGQGVDTIYF

j_call: TRBJ2-5
v_call: TRBV4-1
clone_size: .
d_call: TRBD2
cdr3_nt: TGCGCCAGCAGCCAGCGACTAGCGGGAGATGAGGAGACCCAGTACTTC
cdr3_aa: CASSQRLAGDEETQYF

j_call: TRBJ2-1
v_call: TRBV6-6
clone_size: .
d_call: TRBD1
cdr3_nt: TGTGCCAGCACAAACACAGGGGGCATCTACAATGAGCAGTTCTTC
cdr3_aa: CASTNTGGIYNEQFF

j_call: TRBJ2-6
v_call: TRBV27
clone_size: .
d_call: TRBD2
cdr3_nt: TGTGCCAGCAAAAGGAGCGGGACCTCTGGGGCCAACGTCCTGACTTTC
cdr3_aa: CASKRSGTSGANVLTF

j_call: TRBJ1-4
v_call: TRBV5-1
clone_size: once
d_call: .
cdr3_nt: TGCGCCAGCAGCTTGACACTGGAGCGGGGCGGAAAACTGTTTTTT
cdr3_aa: CASSLTLERGGKLFF

j_call: TRBJ2-7
v_call: TRBV19
clone_size: .
d_call: .
cdr3_nt: TGTGCCAGTAGTACTGACAGAGAGCAGTACTTC
cdr3_aa: CASSTDREQYF

j_call: TRBJ2-1
v_call: TRBV5-1
clone_size: .
d_call: TRBD2
cdr3_nt: TGCGCCAGCAGCTTGGAACTAGCGGGATGGGGTGGTAATGAGCAGTTCTTC
cdr3_aa: CASSLELAGWGGNEQFF

j_call: TRBJ2-7
v_call: TRBV5-4
clone_size: .
d_call: .
cdr3_nt: TGTGCCAGCAGCTCCCAGGGGCTAGCGGACGCCTACGAGCAGTACTTC
cdr3_aa: CASSSQGLADAYEQYF

j_call: TRBJ2-6
v_call: TRBV5-1
clone_size: .
d_call: .
cdr3_nt: TGCGCCAGCAGCAACCCCCACATGGCTGGGGCCAACGTCCTGACTTTC
cdr3_aa: CASSNPHMAGANVLTF

j_call: TRBJ1-1
v_call: TRBV6-5
clone_size: .
d_call: TRBD1
cdr3_nt: TGTGCCAGCAGTCCGGACAGGGTATACGCTGAAGCTTTCTTT
cdr3_aa: CASSPDRVYAEAFF

j_call: TRBJ1-2
v_call: TRBV5-1
clone_size: few
d_call: TRBD1
cdr3_nt: TGCGCCAGCAGCTTGGCGGCAGGGGGTGCCTATGGCTACACCTTC
cdr3_aa: CASSLAAGGAYGYTF

j_call: TRBJ1-2
v_call: TRBV5-1
clone_size: .
d_call: TRBD1
cdr3_nt: TGCGCCAGCAGCCCCAAATCCGGGACAGTGAACTATGGCTACACCTTC
cdr3_aa: CASSPKSGTVNYGYTF

j_call: TRBJ1-6
v_call: TRBV7-6
clone_size: .
d_call: .
cdr3_nt: TGTGCCAGCAGTCCAAAGACCGGGGGTAATTCACCCCTCCACTTT
cdr3_aa: CASSPKTGGNSPLHF

j_call: TRBJ2-3
v_call: TRBV9
clone_size: .
d_call: .
cdr3_nt: TGTGCCAGCAGCGTAGCCGTGATAGCTAGCACAGATACGCAGTATTTT
cdr3_aa: CASSVAVIASTDTQYF

j_call: TRBJ1-1
v_call: TRBV28
clone_size: .
d_call: .
cdr3_nt: TGTGCCAGCAGCCCCGTGGGGGGGGACACTGAAGCTTTCTTT
cdr3_aa: CASSPVGGDTEAFF

j_call: TRBJ1-4
v_call: TRBV5-5
clone_size: once
d_call: .
cdr3_nt: TGTGCCAGCAGCGTCGGGAGGGCTTCTAATGAAAAACTGTTTTTT
cdr3_aa: CASSVGRASNEKLFF

j_call: TRBJ2-2
v_call: TRBV27
clone_size: .
d_call: TRBD2
cdr3_nt: TGTGCCAGCAGTAGGACTAGTAGTAAGGGAGCCGGGGAGCTGTTTTTT
cdr3_aa: CASSRTSSKGAGELFF

j_call: TRBJ2-1
v_call: TRBV2
clone_size: .
d_call: .
cdr3_nt: TGTGCCAGTGGGCCCCAAGGGGAAGGGAATGAGCAGTTCTTC
cdr3_aa: CASGPQGEGNEQFF

j_call: TRBJ1-1
v_call: TRBV7-2
clone_size: .
d_call: .
cdr3_nt: TGTGCCAGCAGCCGCCATACAGGGAGAACTGAAGCTTTCTTT
cdr3_aa: CASSRHTGRTEAFF

j_call: TRBJ1-2
v_call: TRBV4-1
clone_size: .
d_call: TRBD1
cdr3_nt: TGCGCCAGCAGCCAAAGGGGGACAGAATCGTATGGCTACACCTTC
cdr3_aa: CASSQRGTESYGYTF

j_call: TRBJ1-1
v_call: TRBV12-2
clone_size: .
d_call: .
cdr3_nt: TGTGCAAGTCGCCAACCGACAGGGGGCGCGTTGAACACTGAAGCTTTCTTT
cdr3_aa: CASRQPTGGALNTEAFF

j_call: TRBJ1-2
v_call: TRBV4-1
clone_size: few
d_call: .
cdr3_nt: TGCGCCAGCAGCCAAGATTCACAGGGTCTTGGTGGCTACACCTTC
cdr3_aa: CASSQDSQGLGGYTF

j_call: TRBJ1-1
v_call: TRBV19
clone_size: .
d_call: .
cdr3_nt: TGTGCCAGTAGAGCGAACACTGAAGCTTTCTTT
cdr3_aa: CASRANTEAFF

j_call: TRBJ2-5
v_call: TRBV9
clone_size: .
d_call: TRBD2
cdr3_nt: TGTGCCAGCAGCGGCCGTGGCGGGAGAGGGGAGACCCAGTACTTC
cdr3_aa: CASSGRGGRGETQYF

j_call: TRBJ1-5
v_call: TRBV2
clone_size: few
d_call: TRBD1
cdr3_nt: TGTGCCAGCAGTGAAGGCTACCGGACAGGGGGCAATCAGCCCCAGCATTTT
cdr3_aa: CASSEGYRTGGNQPQHF

j_call: TRBJ2-1
v_call: TRBV28
clone_size: .
d_call: .
cdr3_nt: TGTGCCAGCCACGGACAGTTCAATGAGCAGTTCTTC
cdr3_aa: CASHGQFNEQFF

j_call: TRBJ2-6
v_call: TRBV9
clone_size: .
d_call: .
cdr3_nt: TGTGCCAGCTCCCTAGTTGGTGGGGCCAACGTCCTGACTTTC
cdr3_aa: CASSLVGGANVLTF

j_call: TRBJ1-2
v_call: TRBV5-1
clone_size: .
d_call: TRBD1
cdr3_nt: TGCGCCAGCAGCACAGGACAGGGCAACTATGGCTACACCTTC
cdr3_aa: CASSTGQGNYGYTF

j_call: TRBJ1-6
v_call: TRBV5-4
clone_size: .
d_call: .
cdr3_nt: TGTGCCAGCTCGATCCAGGGGAATAATTCACCCCTCCACTTT
cdr3_aa: CASSIQGNNSPLHF

j_call: TRBJ2-5
v_call: TRBV27
clone_size: .
d_call: TRBD1
cdr3_nt: TGTGCCAGCAGTACATGGGGGACAGGGTACCAAGAGACCCAGTACTTC
cdr3_aa: CASSTWGTGYQETQYF

j_call: TRBJ1-2
v_call: TRBV3-1/TRBV3-2
clone_size: few
d_call: TRBD1
cdr3_nt: TGTGCCAGCAGCCCGGGGACAGGGGGGTTCTATGGCTACACCTTC
cdr3_aa: CASSPGTGGFYGYTF

j_call: TRBJ2-2
v_call: TRBV10-3
clone_size: .
d_call: TRBD1
cdr3_nt: TGTGCCATCAGTGTAGGGACAGGGAGTGTCCCCGGGGAGCTGTTTTTT
cdr3_aa: CAISVGTGSVPGELFF

j_call: TRBJ2-1
v_call: TRBV10-3
clone_size: .
d_call: TRBD2
cdr3_nt: TGTGCCGTAGGACTAGCGAATGAGCAGTTCTTC
cdr3_aa: CAVGLANEQFF

j_call: TRBJ1-2
v_call: TRBV18
clone_size: once
d_call: TRBD1
cdr3_nt: TGTGCCAGCTCCCCGGACAGGAGTAACTATGGCTACACCTTC
cdr3_aa: CASSPDRSNYGYTF

j_call: TRBJ1-4
v_call: TRBV5-1
clone_size: .
d_call: .
cdr3_nt: TGCGCCAGCAGCTTGGAGGGGGGGTCTTGGGAAAAACTGTTTTTT
cdr3_aa: CASSLEGGSWEKLFF

j_call: TRBJ2-1
v_call: TRBV2
clone_size: .
d_call: .
cdr3_nt: TGTGCCAGCAGTGAGGGGAGCAATGAGCAGTTCTTC
cdr3_aa: CASSEGSNEQFF